This TCR beta chain was sequenced during a study of OX40 agonist ivuxolimab in advanced cancers. For context, the study as a whole: Ivuxolimab, which targeted the costimulatory receptor OX40 (CD134), was an agonistic, fully human IgG2 monoclonal antibody. The paper describes the monotherapy dose-escalation part (N of about 50 patients) of the phase I trial of ivuxolimab. Three dose-escalation patients achieved partial responses, one with hepatocellular carcinoma and two with cutaneous melanoma. Intravenous ivuxolimab was administered to patients every 2 weeks at six dose levels: 0.01, 0.1, 0.3, 1.5, 3 and 10 mg/kg. The point of sequencing TCRbeta in the periphery was to test whether ivuxolimab changed TCR sequence diversity and drove clonal T-cell expansion. The dose-escalation cohort was 82.7% male with a mean age of 60 years, ranging from roughly 23 to 90. Prior anti-PD-1, anti-PD-L1 or anti-CTLA-4 therapy was permitted, and checkpoint inhibitors had been received by around 40% of dose-escalation patients. Of the approximately 54 dose-escalation patients, hepatocellular carcinoma was present in around 20, melanoma in around 15, renal cell carcinoma in 9 and head and neck cancer in 9. Study-level results and caveats: At doses from 0.1 to 3.0 mg/kg, clonal expansion was seen in both CD4+ and CD8+ blood T cells between baseline and week 6. On average, CD8+ T cells showed more expanded clones than CD4+ T cells after ivuxolimab. In partial responders in the 0.1-3.0 mg/kg groups, normalized peripheral clonal expansion was found to be among the lowest, especially among CD8+ T cells. The antigen specificity of the clonally expanded peripheral T cells was not determined. Low levels of normalized T-cell clonal expansion were also seen in some patients who did not respond.

Patients with autoimmune disease history or receiving systemic immunosuppression were excluded from the trial. Peripheral blood for TCR sequencing was collected from all dose cohorts at baseline, on cycle 4 day 1, and on cycle 7 day 1. The samples were drawn from a first-in-human, open-label, multicenter phase I dose-escalation trial of ivuxolimab. Adults with locally advanced or metastatic head and neck squamous cell, hepatocellular, melanoma or renal cell carcinoma were enrolled in the trial. Before TCR sequencing, CD4+ T cells and CD8+ T cells from peripheral blood were sorted into separate populations. Genomic DNA was extracted from sorted cells for sequencing of the TCRbeta CDR3 region. The immunoSEQ Assay was used to sequence the TCRbeta CDR3 regions. TCRdb stores this immuneACCESS table with in-frame sequences only. Part of the clones is absent; in the studies checked, under half of the shortfall reflects unresolved V genes, and no reason is known for the rest. Across this sample there are around 12,000 clones, with roughly 90% seen only once. The top ten clonotypes cover about 70% of the sample.

Concerning this clone: It has no known antigen specificity. Base qualities are not at hand, and no much larger clone is one base apart.

There are 16 amino acids in the CDR3, from cysteine to phenylalanine inclusive. This entry keeps only the CDR3 DNA: 48 bases, framed from base 1. The V end gives up 2 bases and the J end 2 bases, leaving 7 bases in the junction not matched to a gene. The germline V gene encodes CDR1 KGHSH and CDR2 LQKENI. This specimen consisted of CD4+ or CD8+ T cells sorted from blood, obtained in a trial of the OX40 agonist ivuxolimab. The chain is encoded by TRBV18 joined to TRBJ2-5; a stretch of 8 junction bases matches TRBD2. The sequence derives from an adult with an advanced solid tumor such as melanoma, head and neck, liver or kidney cancer. CDR3 loop: CASSPSSGGRQETQYF. Read as DNA, the sequence is TGTGCCAGCTCACCAAGCAGCGGGGGCCGTCAAGAGACCCAGTACTTC.